The clone carrying this TCR beta chain was recorded only once. Antigen unknown. At one of its ends the junction is not consistent with the germline gene, which may arise from a read error. The germline V gene has CDR1 MNHEY and CDR2 SVGAGI. The CDR3 spans 12 residues. The data derive from a study of tumor-infiltrating lymphocytes in primary liver carcinoma. Blood RNA originated from unsorted whole blood, with germline DNA additionally extracted. No patient had received treatment, and all had chronic HBV infection. General study findings and limits: In tumor-adjacent and tumor-blood pairs, overlap was lower than in tumor region pairs. Bulk samples went unsorted, so CD4+ and CD8+ repertoires were not compared.

Reverse transcription of about 500 ng total RNA with a constant-region primer produced TCR beta cDNA. Three nested multiplex PCR rounds, a slightly modified ARM-PCR method, built the TCR beta libraries. Researchers ran the first two PCR rounds for approximately 10 cycles each with TRBV1-TRBV30 forward primers and a C-beta reverse primer. TCRdb analysed the multiplex PCR reads with MiXCR anew, one entry per CDR3 protein. This table holds around 330,000 distinct CDR3 sequences, 65% found once. The specimen sequenced was peripheral blood. This sequence originates from a man in his forties with primary liver carcinoma and hepatitis B virus infection. The gene calls are TRBV6-5 and TRBJ2-1; a weak D match, TRBD2 (5 bases). The DNA for the CDR3 is TGTACCAGCAGTTACTCGGAGGAAAAGCAGTCCTTC. The encoded protein is CTSSYSEEKQSF.